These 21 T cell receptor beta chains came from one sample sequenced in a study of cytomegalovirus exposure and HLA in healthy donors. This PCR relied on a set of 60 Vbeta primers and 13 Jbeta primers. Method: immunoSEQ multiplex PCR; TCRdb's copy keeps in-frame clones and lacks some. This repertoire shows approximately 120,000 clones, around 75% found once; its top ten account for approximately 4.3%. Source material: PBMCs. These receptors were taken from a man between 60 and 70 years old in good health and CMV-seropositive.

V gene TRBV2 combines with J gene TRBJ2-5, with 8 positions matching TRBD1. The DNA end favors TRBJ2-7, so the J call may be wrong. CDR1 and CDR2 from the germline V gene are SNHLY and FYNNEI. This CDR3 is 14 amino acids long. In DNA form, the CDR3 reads TGTGCCAGCAGCCTTGACAGGGGCAACTACGAGCAGTACTTC. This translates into CASSLDRGNYEQYF.

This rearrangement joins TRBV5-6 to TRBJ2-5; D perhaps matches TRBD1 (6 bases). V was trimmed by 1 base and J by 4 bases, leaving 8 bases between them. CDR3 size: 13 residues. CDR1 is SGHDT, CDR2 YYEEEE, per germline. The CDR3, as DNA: TGTGCCAGCAGCTTGTTCAGGGGAGAGACCCAGTACTTC. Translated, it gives CASSLFRGETQYF.

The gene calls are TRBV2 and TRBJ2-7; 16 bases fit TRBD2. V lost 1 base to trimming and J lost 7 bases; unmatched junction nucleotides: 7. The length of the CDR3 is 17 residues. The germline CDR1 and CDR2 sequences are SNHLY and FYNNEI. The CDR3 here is CASSEEGLAGGALEQYF. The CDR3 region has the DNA TGTGCCAGCAGTGAAGAGGGACTAGCGGGGGGGGCCCTAGAGCAGTACTTC.

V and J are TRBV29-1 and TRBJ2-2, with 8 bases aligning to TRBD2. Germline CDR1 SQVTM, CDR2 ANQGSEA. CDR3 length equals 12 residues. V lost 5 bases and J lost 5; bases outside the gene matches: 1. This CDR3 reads CSVQRGTGELFF. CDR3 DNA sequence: TGCAGCGTTCAGCGGGGGACCGGGGAGCTGTTTTTT.

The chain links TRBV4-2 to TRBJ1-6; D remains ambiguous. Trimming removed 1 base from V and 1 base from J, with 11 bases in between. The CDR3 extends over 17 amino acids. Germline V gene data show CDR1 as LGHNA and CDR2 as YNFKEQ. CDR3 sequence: CASSQGLSGSYNSPLHF. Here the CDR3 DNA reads TGTGCCAGCAGCCAAGGGTTGTCGGGGTCCTATAATTCACCCCTCCACTTT.

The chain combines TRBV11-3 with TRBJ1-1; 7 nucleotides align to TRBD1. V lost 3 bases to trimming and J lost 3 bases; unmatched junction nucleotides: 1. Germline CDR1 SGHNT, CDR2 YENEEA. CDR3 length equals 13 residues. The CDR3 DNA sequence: TGTGCCAGCAGCTTCGGGACAGACACTGAAGCTTTCTTT. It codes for CASSFGTDTEAFF.

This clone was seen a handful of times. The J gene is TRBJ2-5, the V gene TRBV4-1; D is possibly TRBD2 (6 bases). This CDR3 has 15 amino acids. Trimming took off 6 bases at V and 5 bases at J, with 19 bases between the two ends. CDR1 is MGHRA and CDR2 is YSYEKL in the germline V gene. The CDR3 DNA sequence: TGCGCCAGCAGTCGGGGACCCACTAGCCAGGAGACCCAGTACTTC. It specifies CASSRGPTSQETQYF.

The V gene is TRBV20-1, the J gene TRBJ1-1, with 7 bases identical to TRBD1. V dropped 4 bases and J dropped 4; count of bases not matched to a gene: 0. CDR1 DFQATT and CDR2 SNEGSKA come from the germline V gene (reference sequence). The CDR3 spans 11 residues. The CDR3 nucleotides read TGCAGTGCTAACAGGGGCACTGAAGCTTTCTTT. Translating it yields CSANRGTEAFF.

CDR3 in DNA: TGTGCCACCAGCAGAGAGGCAGGTCTCAACTACGAGCAGTACTTC. This sequence encodes CATSREAGLNYEQYF. V usage is TRBV15 and J usage is TRBJ2-7; D call uncertain. The CDR3 runs 15 residues. Trimming stripped 0 bases from V and 3 bases from J, with 12 bases between. CDR1 and CDR2 (germline): LNHNV, YYDKDF (reference sequence).

CDR3 in amino acids: CASSQTGTGQETQYF. CDR3 bases: TGCGCCAGCAGCCAAACCGGGACAGGGCAAGAGACCCAGTACTTC. V usage is TRBV4-1 and J usage is TRBJ2-5; TRBD1 agrees at 9 bases. With 2 bases clipped from V and 2 bases from J, the junction kept 3 bases outside the gene matches. The CDR3 totals 15 residues. Germline-derived CDR1 and CDR2 are MGHRA and YSYEKL.

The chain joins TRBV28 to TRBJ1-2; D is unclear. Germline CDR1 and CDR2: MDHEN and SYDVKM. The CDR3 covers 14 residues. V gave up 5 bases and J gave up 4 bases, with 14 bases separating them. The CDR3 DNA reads TGTGCCAGCAGTCGATTCCCCGGTCTCTATGGCTACACCTTC. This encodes CASSRFPGLYGYTF.

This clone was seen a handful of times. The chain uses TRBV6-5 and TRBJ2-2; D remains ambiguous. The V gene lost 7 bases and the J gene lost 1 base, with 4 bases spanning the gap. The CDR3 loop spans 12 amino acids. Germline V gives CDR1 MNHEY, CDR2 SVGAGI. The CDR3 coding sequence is TGTGCCAGCACTAGGAACACCGGGGAGCTGTTTTTT. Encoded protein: CASTRNTGELFF.

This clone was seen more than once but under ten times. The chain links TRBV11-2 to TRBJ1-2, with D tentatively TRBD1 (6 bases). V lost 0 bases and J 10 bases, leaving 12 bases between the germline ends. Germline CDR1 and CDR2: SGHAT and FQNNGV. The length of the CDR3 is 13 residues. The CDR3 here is CASSLDWDKTYTF. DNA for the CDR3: TGTGCCAGCAGCTTAGATTGGGACAAGACCTACACCTTC.

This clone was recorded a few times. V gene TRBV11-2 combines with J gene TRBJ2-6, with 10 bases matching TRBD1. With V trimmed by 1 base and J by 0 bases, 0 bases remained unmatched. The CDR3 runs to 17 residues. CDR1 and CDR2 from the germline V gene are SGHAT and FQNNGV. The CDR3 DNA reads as TGTGCCAGCAGCTTAGGGACAGGGGGCTCTGGGGCCAACGTCCTGACTTTC. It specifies CASSLGTGGSGANVLTF.

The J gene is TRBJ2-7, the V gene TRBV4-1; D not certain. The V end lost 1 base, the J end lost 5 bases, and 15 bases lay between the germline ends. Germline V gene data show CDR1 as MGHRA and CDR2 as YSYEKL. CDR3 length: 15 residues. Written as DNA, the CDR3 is TGCGCCAGCAGCCAAGGCCCACACCCCATCAACGAGCAGTACTTC. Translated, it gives CASSQGPHPINEQYF.

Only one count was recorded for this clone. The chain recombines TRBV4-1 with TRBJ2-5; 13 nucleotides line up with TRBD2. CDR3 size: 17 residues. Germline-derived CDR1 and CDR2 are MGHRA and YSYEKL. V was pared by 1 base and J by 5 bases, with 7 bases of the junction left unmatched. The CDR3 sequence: CASSQGLAGGARETQYF. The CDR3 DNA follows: TGCGCCAGCAGCCAAGGACTAGCGGGGGGTGCTCGCGAGACCCAGTACTTC.

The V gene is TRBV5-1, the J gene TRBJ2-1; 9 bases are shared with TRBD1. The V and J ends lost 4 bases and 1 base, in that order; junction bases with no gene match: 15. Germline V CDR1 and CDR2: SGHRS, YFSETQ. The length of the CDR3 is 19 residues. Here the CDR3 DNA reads TGCGCCAGCAGCCCGGCCGGGGACAGGGTAGTTAGGTCCTACAATGAGCAGTTCTTC. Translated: CASSPAGDRVVRSYNEQFF. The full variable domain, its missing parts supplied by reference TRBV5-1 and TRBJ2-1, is KAGVTQTPRYLIKTRGQQVTLSCSPISGHRSVSWYQQTPGQGLQFLFEYFSETQRNKGNFPGRFSGRQFSNSRSEMNVSTLELGDSALYLCASSPAGDRVVRSYNEQFFGPGTRLTVL.

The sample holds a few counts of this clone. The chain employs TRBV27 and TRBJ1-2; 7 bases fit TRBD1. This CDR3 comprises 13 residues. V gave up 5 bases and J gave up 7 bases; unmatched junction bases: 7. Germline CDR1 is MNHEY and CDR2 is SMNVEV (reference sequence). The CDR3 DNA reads TGTGCCAGCAGTCCCGACAGGGTCGGTGGCTACACCTTC. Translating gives CASSPDRVGGYTF.

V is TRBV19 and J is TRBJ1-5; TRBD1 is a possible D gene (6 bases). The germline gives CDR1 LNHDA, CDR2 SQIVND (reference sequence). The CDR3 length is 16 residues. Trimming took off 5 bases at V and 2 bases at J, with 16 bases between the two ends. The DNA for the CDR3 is TGTGCCAGTAGTTTGAACGAGGGGGTTCGCAATCAGCCCCAGCATTTT. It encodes CASSLNEGVRNQPQHF.

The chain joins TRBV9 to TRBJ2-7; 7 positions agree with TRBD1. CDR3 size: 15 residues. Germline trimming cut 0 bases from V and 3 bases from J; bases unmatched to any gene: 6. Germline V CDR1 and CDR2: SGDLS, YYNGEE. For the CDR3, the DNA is TGTGCCAGCAGCGTAGGACAGGGAAAGGACTACGAGCAGTACTTC. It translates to CASSVGQGKDYEQYF.

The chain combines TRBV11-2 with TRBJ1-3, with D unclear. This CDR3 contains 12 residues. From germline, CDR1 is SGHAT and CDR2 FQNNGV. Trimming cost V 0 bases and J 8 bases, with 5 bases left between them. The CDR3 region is CASSLDGHTIYF. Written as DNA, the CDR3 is TGTGCCAGCAGCTTAGATGGGCACACCATATATTTT.